This T cell receptor (beta chain) was retrieved from a study of shared clonotypes between healthy human individuals. In the case of this clone: Its target is not known.

Study-wide results and caveats: Clonotypes shared by all four sorted-subset donors had higher generation probabilities than non-shared clonotypes.

The repertoire was sequenced with immunoSEQ multiplex PCR; TCRdb's copy has only in-frame clones and lacks some. This table has some 1.5 million clones, roughly 96% appearing once. Between the trimmed V and J ends, which lost 3 bases and 3 bases, there was a span of 14 bases. Germline V gene data show CDR1 as GTSNPN and CDR2 as SVGIG (reference sequence). This CDR3 region has 14 residues. Sequenced input: naive CD4+ T cells sorted from blood. Subset indicated: CD45RA+ positively selected. The sequence came from a man aged 30 to 39 in good health. This rearrangement joins TRBV30 to TRBJ1-2; no definite D call. The CDR3: CAWRTPGQHYGYTF. CDR3 sequence (DNA): TGTGCCTGGAGGACCCCTGGCCAGCACTATGGCTACACCTTC.